The clone carrying this T cell receptor (beta chain) was found a few times. Treatment in this sample: preoperative locoregional IRX-2 cytokine immunotherapy. The data were produced by immunoSEQ multiplex PCR, yet TCRdb's version contains in-frame clones alone and is incomplete. The sample yields roughly 43,000 clones, 85% to 95% seen once. This entry belongs to a study of preoperative IRX-2 immunotherapy in early breast cancer. CDR1 is SQVTM, CDR2 ANQGSEA, per germline. Trimming removed 6 bases from V and 7 bases from J, with 16 bases in between. CDR3 length: 12 amino acids. V and J are TRBV29-1 and TRBJ2-7; D not resolved. The TCR originated in a human donor with breast cancer. The sequencing here drew on tumor tissue, taken after IRX-2 immunotherapy. CDR3 sequence: CSVAISPLEQYF. The CDR3 nucleotides are TGCAGCGTCGCCATATCCCCCCTGGAGCAGTACTTC.